This T cell receptor beta chain was profiled in a study of T cell clonotyping in hematopoietic cell transplantation. Study in general: Cytoreduction preceded collection of pretransplant recipient samples.

A remark on this clone: The antigen remains unidentified.

Regarding time point: recipient sample about 28 days before transplant, after cytoreduction. The V end lost 0 bases, the J end lost 1 base, and 7 bases lay between the germline ends. The germline V gene has CDR1 SGHTS and CDR2 YDEGEE. There are 14 residues in the CDR3. Whole-study findings and limits: Without cell sorting, CD4 versus CD8 contributions remain unresolved. After transplant, recipient diversity fell while pathologically expanded clonotypes grew through day 180. At the given depth, recipient repertoires were over 97% de novo clonotypes.

The protocol was immunoSEQ multiplex PCR, while the TCRdb copy is restricted to in-frame clones and leaves out a portion. The table records about 36,000 clones, 85% to 95% of them present only once. The receptor's source is a middle-aged man with chronic myeloid leukemia. Some clones in this sample may be carry-over from other donors' samples. The chain has TRBV5-8 and TRBJ1-1, with TRBD1 as a possible D gene (5 bases). The sample consisted of peripheral blood mononuclear cells, taken before stem cell transplant. CDR3 in amino acids: CASSLAGPNTEAFF. CDR3 in DNA: TGTGCCAGCAGCTTGGCGGGACCGAACACTGAAGCTTTCTTT.